The next 6 T cell receptor beta chains were all read from a single sample in a study of blood T cell repertoires in COVID-19. The assay was immunoSEQ multiplex PCR, and TCRdb's table has in-frame clones only and misses some. The sample contains 200,000 to 300,000 clones, around 89% of which appear only once. Sequencing was carried out using PBMCs or T cells enriched from blood (not recorded which). The source of these receptors is a woman aged 25 to 45 who had recovered from COVID-19.

The chain recombines TRBV30 with TRBJ2-1, with TRBD2 matching 11 bases. V was clipped by 4 bases and J by 14 bases; unmatched bases: 13. The CDR3 consists of 14 residues. Germline V gene lookup returns CDR1 GTSNPN and CDR2 SVGIG (reference sequence). In DNA form, the CDR3 reads TGTGCCTGGACCCGTCTCATTACTAGCGGGAGTAAGTTCTTC. This sequence encodes CAWTRLITSGSKFF. Drawing the rest from reference TRBV30 and TRBJ2-1, the complete variable domain is SQTIHQWPATLVQPVGSPLSLECTVEGTSNPNLYWYRQAAGRGLQLLFYSVGIGQISSEVPQNLSASRPQDRQFILSSKKLLLSDSGFYLCAWTRLITSGSKFFGPGTRLTVL.

The chain is built from TRBV6-2 or TRBV6-3 and TRBJ2-1; 7 bases align to TRBD1. V lost 5 bases, J lost 6 bases, and 7 bases stayed unmatched. CDR1 and CDR2 from the germline V gene are MNHEY and SVGEGT. The CDR3 is 14 residues long. The CDR3 spells CASSTDREVNEQFF. DNA for the CDR3: TGTGCCAGCAGTACCGACAGGGAAGTCAATGAGCAGTTCTTC.

The chain employs TRBV28 and TRBJ1-2, with D possibly being TRBD1 (6 bases). The V and J ends lost 6 bases and 4 bases respectively, with 15 bases between them. The CDR3 contains 14 residues. Germline values: CDR1 MDHEN, CDR2 SYDVKM. CDR3 region: CASRETGYSYGYTF. CDR3 DNA: TGTGCCAGCAGGGAGACAGGTTATTCCTATGGCTACACCTTC.

This clone is a singleton in its sample. The chain recombines TRBV7-2 with TRBJ1-2; no clear D gene. Trimming removed 1 base at V and 7 bases at J, with 10 bases between. The germline CDR1 and CDR2 sequences are SGHTA and FQGNSA. The CDR3 sequence is 13 residues long. The CDR3 loop reads CASSLDGISGYTF. DNA of the CDR3: TGTGCCAGCAGCTTAGACGGGATCAGTGGCTACACCTTC.

This rearrangement joins TRBV6-5 to TRBJ2-7; possible D gene TRBD2, 5 bases. Germline V lookup: CDR1 MNHEY, CDR2 SVGAGI. This CDR3 is 15 amino acids long. The ends were cut back, 0 bases at V and 0 bases at J, with 9 bases in the middle. CDR3 loop: CASSYSSGSSYEQYF. CDR3 DNA sequence: TGTGCCAGCAGTTACTCCAGCGGTAGCTCCTACGAGCAGTACTTC.

The rearrangement uses TRBV7-9 and TRBJ2-2; 8 bases align to TRBD1. V lost 7 bases and J lost 7; bases outside the gene matches: 8. Per germline, CDR1 SEHNR and CDR2 FQNEAQ (reference sequence). This CDR3 is 14 amino acids long. The CDR3 reads CASTRTGRGGELFF. In nucleotides, the CDR3 is TGTGCCAGCACCCGGACAGGGCGGGGCGGGGAGCTGTTTTTT.